These 26 T cell receptor beta chains were all obtained from the same sample, sequenced in a study of cytotoxic CD8 clonotypes in ibrutinib-treated CLL. Assay: immunoSEQ multiplex PCR; the TCRdb copy retains only in-frame clones and omits some. The sample includes about 300,000 clones, 65% to 85% seen only once; the top ten take 5.6%. The material sequenced was PBMCs, taken at disease progression, from a patient treated with ibrutinib. Every receptor here comes from a human donor with chronic lymphocytic leukemia.

The chain couples TRBV4-1 to TRBJ1-2, with D possibly TRBD1 on 6 matching bases. The CDR3 is 19 residues long. V lost 0 bases, J lost 4 bases, and 24 bases lay in between. Germline V lookup: CDR1 MGHRA, CDR2 YSYEKL. CDR3 protein: CASSQEGGLQDSLVYGYTF. DNA of the CDR3: TGCGCCAGCAGCCAAGAGGGGGGCCTACAGGATTCTCTAGTCTATGGCTACACCTTC.

The rearrangement joins TRBV4-2 to TRBJ1-4; tentative D call: TRBD1 (5 bases). CDR3 length equals 14 residues. Looked up from germline, CDR1 is LGHNA and CDR2 is YNFKEQ. The V end was cut by 6 bases, the J end by 7 bases, with 15 bases between. CDR3 nucleotides: TGTGCCAGCAGGGCCCCGGGGCTGGCTGAAAAACTGTTTTTT. Protein: CASRAPGLAEKLFF.

The gene calls are TRBV5-4 and TRBJ2-5; D is unresolved. Trimming stripped 2 bases from V and 0 bases from J, with 5 bases between. Germline V gene data show CDR1 as SGHNT and CDR2 as YYREEE (reference sequence). This CDR3 has 13 residues. The chain's CDR3 is CASSFSHQETQYF. The CDR3 DNA is TGTGCCAGCAGCTTCAGTCACCAAGAGACCCAGTACTTC. Filled out from reference TRBV5-4 and TRBJ2-5, the complete variable domain reads ETGVTQSPTHLIKTRGQQVTLRCSSQSGHNTVSWYQQALGQGPQFIFQYYREEENGRGNFPPRFSGLQFPNYSSELNVNALELDDSALYLCASSFSHQETQYFGPGTRLLVL.

This clone was seen at least ten times. The chain links TRBV10-2 to TRBJ1-5; TRBD1 aligns across 8 bases. This CDR3 has 14 amino acids. CDR1 and CDR2 (germline): WSHSY, SAAADI. With 7 bases clipped from V and 5 bases from J, the junction kept 7 bases outside the gene matches. CDR3 residues: CASNFRGLDQPQHF. The CDR3 coding sequence is TGCGCCAGCAATTTCAGGGGGCTGGATCAGCCCCAGCATTTT.

The chain links TRBV9 to TRBJ2-3; D remains ambiguous. Trimming removed 1 base at V and 6 bases at J, with 9 bases between. CDR1 is SGDLS and CDR2 is YYNGEE in the germline V gene. The CDR3 covers 13 residues. CDR3 DNA sequence: TGTGCCAGCAGCGTATCGGTGGGGGATACGCAGTATTTT. Protein: CASSVSVGDTQYF.

The chain combines TRBV27 with TRBJ1-2; D unclear. Germline CDR1 and CDR2: MNHEY and SMNVEV (reference sequence). This CDR3 is built from 14 residues. V was clipped by 5 bases and J by 0 bases, with 10 bases between them. CDR3 sequence (DNA): TGTGCCAGCAGTCGCAGTACCCCTAACTATGGCTACACCTTC. Translating it yields CASSRSTPNYGYTF.

The V and J genes are TRBV19 and TRBJ1-5, with D possibly TRBD1 on 5 matching bases. This CDR3 region has 14 residues. Trimming removed 3 bases from V and 4 bases from J, with 10 bases in between. Per the germline V gene, CDR1 is LNHDA and CDR2 is SQIVND (reference sequence). The CDR3 region is CASSIETGNQPQHF. The CDR3 DNA is TGTGCCAGTAGTATCGAAACAGGAAATCAGCCCCAGCATTTT.

This clone appeared many times. The gene calls are TRBV19 and TRBJ1-5; weak D call: TRBD1 (5 bases). The V end was cut by 7 bases, the J end by 0 bases, with 16 bases between. In germline, CDR1 is LNHDA, CDR2 SQIVND (reference sequence). The CDR3 length is 16 residues. The CDR3 sequence is CASTHTGGGSNQPQHF. In DNA form, the CDR3 reads TGTGCCAGTACCCATACGGGGGGAGGTAGCAATCAGCCCCAGCATTTT.

This sequence joins TRBV4-3 and TRBJ2-3; 11 nucleotides line up with TRBD1. In germline, CDR1 is LGHNA, CDR2 YSLEER. The junction had 9 bases not matched to a gene; V was cut back by 3 bases and J by 4 bases. This CDR3 contains 17 residues. DNA for the CDR3: TGCGCCAGCAGCCAGACGTGGACAGGGGGCCGAGCAGATACGCAGTATTTT. It is translated as CASSQTWTGGRADTQYF.

This chain connects TRBV18 to TRBJ2-2, with D hard to call. The CDR3 has 15 amino acids. V shed 3 bases and J shed 4 bases, with 12 bases lying between them. Germline V lookup: CDR1 KGHSH, CDR2 LQKENI. CDR3 protein: CASSPGALGTGELFF. The DNA for the CDR3 is TGTGCCAGCTCACCTGGTGCCTTGGGCACCGGGGAGCTGTTTTTT.

CDR3 sequence: CSVVTGQIYEQYF. CDR3 DNA: TGCAGCGTTGTTACAGGGCAAATCTACGAGCAGTACTTC. The J gene is TRBJ2-7, the V gene TRBV29-1; TRBD1 might be the D (6 bases). CDR3 length: 13 residues. V lost 4 bases to trimming and J lost 3 bases, with 13 bases between them. Germline-derived CDR1 and CDR2 are SQVTM and ANQGSEA.

This clone has more than one count but fewer than ten. V and J are TRBV2 and TRBJ1-1, with a possible D match to TRBD1 (6 bases). V was pared by 6 bases and J by 3 bases, with 11 bases between. Germline lookup yields CDR1 SNHLY and CDR2 FYNNEI. This CDR3 is built from 13 residues. The CDR3 loop reads CASRRQVDTEAFF. The CDR3 DNA reads TGTGCCAGCAGGAGACAGGTGGACACTGAAGCTTTCTTT.

V gene TRBV11-2 combines with J gene TRBJ1-1, with D tentatively TRBD1 (5 bases). The CDR3 is 14 amino acids. Germline lookup yields CDR1 SGHAT and CDR2 FQNNGV. V gave up 1 base and J gave up 4 bases, with 10 bases separating them. The CDR3 loop is CASSLGQLGTEAFF. CDR3 coding DNA: TGTGCCAGCAGCTTAGGACAGCTGGGCACTGAAGCTTTCTTT.

The genes are TRBV9 and TRBJ2-5; 7 nucleotides match TRBD2. Germline V lookup: CDR1 SGDLS, CDR2 YYNGEE. The V gene end was trimmed by 0 bases and the J gene end by 6 bases; junction bases not matched to a gene: 11. The CDR3 length is 16 residues. The CDR3 spells CASSVDSGTTTKTQYF. CDR3 in DNA: TGTGCCAGCAGCGTAGATTCTGGGACTACTACCAAGACCCAGTACTTC.

The chain joins TRBV4-3 to TRBJ1-1; possible D gene TRBD1, 5 bases. CDR3 length: 17 amino acids. Germline CDR1 and CDR2: LGHNA and YSLEER. Trimming left V 1 base short and J 2 bases short, with 17 bases between. The CDR3 reads CASSQVLGRGPNTEAFF. CDR3 in DNA: TGCGCCAGCAGCCAAGTTTTAGGGCGGGGACCTAACACTGAAGCTTTCTTT.

The chain couples TRBV5-1 to TRBJ1-2, with D possibly matching TRBD1 (5 bases). Germline-derived CDR1 and CDR2 are SGHRS and YFSETQ. The V end was cut by 2 bases, the J end by 4 bases, with 9 bases between. The CDR3 extends over 13 amino acids. CDR3 in amino acids: CASSFDSTYGYTF. The CDR3 DNA sequence: TGCGCCAGCAGCTTTGACAGCACCTATGGCTACACCTTC.

The chain carries TRBV19 and TRBJ1-5; TRBD1 matches at 7 bases. CDR1 and CDR2 (germline): LNHDA, SQIVND (reference sequence). This CDR3 comprises 13 residues. J lost 6 bases, V lost 6 bases, and 5 bases had no gene match. CDR3 sequence: CASSPTGSQPQHF. As DNA, the CDR3 is TGTGCCAGTAGCCCGACAGGGAGTCAGCCCCAGCATTTT.

The rearrangement links TRBV18 to TRBJ2-7, with D perhaps matching TRBD1 (8 bases). Trimming pared 4 bases from V and 8 bases from J, leaving 21 bases between. The CDR3 length is 15 residues. In germline, CDR1 is KGHSH, CDR2 LQKENI. CDR3 sequence (DNA): TGTGCCAGCTCACTGGGAACAGGGGGGGTTTCCAAGCAGTACTTC. Its translation: CASSLGTGGVSKQYF.

The genes are TRBV28 and TRBJ2-3, with TRBD2 matching over 8 bases. The CDR3 is 22 amino acids. J was trimmed by 5 bases and V by 1 base; bases with no gene match: 26. Germline V gene data show CDR1 as MDHEN and CDR2 as SYDVKM. In nucleotides, the CDR3 is TGTGCCAGCAGTTTATTCCTTTTAGGGGAACATACCGGGACTAGAGCTTTAGATACGCAGTATTTT. Translation: CASSLFLLGEHTGTRALDTQYF.

The genes are TRBV11-2 and TRBJ2-7, with D tentatively TRBD1 or TRBD2 (5 bases each). Germline V gene lookup returns CDR1 SGHAT and CDR2 FQNNGV. V was shortened by 5 bases and J by 5 bases, with 10 bases between the two germline ends. The CDR3 has 12 amino acids. CDR3 bases: TGTGCCAGCAGCCGGGGCCTTGACGAGCAGTACTTC. It yields the protein CASSRGLDEQYF.

The V call is TRBV7-8, the J call TRBJ2-7, with a possible D match to TRBD2 (5 bases). Per germline, CDR1 SGHVS and CDR2 FQNEAQ. CDR3 length: 15 amino acids. Deletions cut 6 bases from V and 6 bases from J, with 21 bases between. The chain's CDR3 is CASRQKRETGSEQYF. CDR3 bases: TGTGCCAGCAGACAAAAGAGGGAGACGGGGAGCGAGCAGTACTTC.

In DNA, the CDR3 is TGTGCCAGCAGTTTCAACATGAACACTGAAGCTTTCTTT. This codes for CASSFNMNTEAFF. V gene TRBV27 combines with J gene TRBJ1-1; D is unresolved. V lost 3 bases, J lost 0 bases, and 5 bases lay in between. The CDR3 totals 13 residues. Looked up from germline, CDR1 is MNHEY and CDR2 is SMNVEV (reference sequence).

The CDR3 spells CSFLSGRSYEQYF. In DNA form, the CDR3 reads TGCAGTTTTCTTTCAGGGCGCTCCTACGAGCAGTACTTC. This chain uses TRBV29-1 with TRBJ2-7, with D possibly being TRBD1 (5 bases). This CDR3 region has 13 residues. Germline V gene data show CDR1 as SQVTM and CDR2 as ANQGSEA.

This rearrangement joins TRBV5-8 to TRBJ2-5; the D gene is possibly TRBD1 (6 bases). The V gene's germline CDR1 is SGHTS and CDR2 YDEGEE. V lost 2 bases, J lost 5 bases, and 13 bases lay in between. This CDR3 comprises 14 residues. The CDR3 nucleotides are TGTGCCAGCAGCTTAGGGCAGGGGAGCGAGACCCAGTACTTC. Translating gives CASSLGQGSETQYF.

The rearrangement joins TRBV19 to TRBJ1-2; tentative D call: TRBD1 (6 bases). CDR3 length: 14 amino acids. CDR1 LNHDA and CDR2 SQIVND come from the germline V gene (reference sequence). V shed 7 bases and J shed 7 bases, with 19 bases lying between them. CDR3 amino acids: CASTVGWGALGYTF. In nucleotides, the CDR3 is TGTGCCAGTACCGTCGGTTGGGGGGCGCTTGGCTACACCTTC.

The V call is TRBV9, the J call TRBJ2-2, with TRBD2 matching over 11 bases. After removal of 2 bases from V and 7 bases from J, the junction contained 4 bases not matched to a gene. The CDR3 spans 15 residues. Looked up from germline, CDR1 is SGDLS and CDR2 is YYNGEE. CDR3 bases: TGTGCCAGCAGCGTGGTACTAGCGGGAGACGGGGAGCTGTTTTTT. Its protein product is CASSVVLAGDGELFF.